Reported below is one TCR beta chain. Antigen: not known. The data are from a study of vaccination effects on CD4 cells after COVID-19. Study as a whole: Each participant was administered two doses of either the BNT162b2 or the mRNA-1273 vaccine.

Germline CDR1 and CDR2: KGHSH and LQKENI. Between the trimmed V and J ends, which lost 2 bases and 5 bases, there was a span of 8 bases. The CDR3 is 13 residues long. The study, taken as a whole, reports: Convalescent patients were few in the study, and early post-infection timepoints were absent.

The culture ran for approximately 10 days before CD4+ T cells were isolated. Vaccine recipients lacked prior SARS-CoV-2 infection and had negative nucleocapsid antibodies. On days 3 and 7, fresh IL-2 medium replaced half the medium. TCRdb's table, derived via immunoSEQ multiplex PCR, lists solely in-frame clones and lacks some. The table records tens of thousands of clones, around three fifths of them present only once. The V call is TRBV18, the J call TRBJ2-3; D remains ambiguous. Sequences were derived from CD4+ T cells from PBMCs cultured without peptide, sampled before COVID-19 vaccination. The TCR sequence derives from a human donor who received a COVID-19 vaccine. The CDR3 bases are TGTGCCAGCTCACCAACAAACGGAGATACGCAGTATTTT. This sequence encodes CASSPTNGDTQYF.